These 12 T cell receptor beta chains came from one sample sequenced in a study of technical replicates of blood from a handful of donors. Sequencing used immunoSEQ multiplex PCR; TCRdb keeps in-frame clones, though not all of them. The sample lists 60,000 to 95,000 clones, around 91% seen once, with about 0.36% in the top ten. Sequencing input: T cells isolated from PBMCs. Every receptor here comes from a human donor in good health. Some clones in this sample may be carry-over from other donors' samples.

The gene calls are TRBV4-1 and TRBJ1-1; 8 bases match TRBD1. V lost 3 bases, J lost 2 bases, and 8 bases stayed unmatched. The CDR3 sequence is 16 residues long. Germline-derived CDR1 and CDR2 are MGHRA and YSYEKL. CDR3 in DNA: TGCGCCAGCAGCCAGGTGACAGGGGCGGCTAACACTGAAGCTTTCTTT. Translation: CASSQVTGAANTEAFF.

This chain connects TRBV29-1 to TRBJ1-2, with D perhaps matching TRBD1 (6 bases). The V gene's germline CDR1 is SQVTM and CDR2 ANQGSEA. The CDR3 is made up of 12 amino acids. Trimming left V 4 bases short and J 4 bases short, with 10 bases between. CDR3 residues: CSVATGAYGYTF. DNA for the CDR3: TGCAGCGTTGCGACAGGTGCCTATGGCTACACCTTC.

The chain has TRBV15 and TRBJ2-5; no clear D. The CDR3 is made up of 13 amino acids. Germline values: CDR1 LNHNV, CDR2 YYDKDF (reference sequence). V was shortened by 0 bases and J by 5 bases, with 7 bases between the two germline ends. The CDR3 loop reads CATSRDVSETQYF. The DNA of the CDR3 is TGTGCCACCAGCAGAGACGTCTCGGAGACCCAGTACTTC.

The chain carries TRBV6-5 and TRBJ2-3, with 8 bases aligning to TRBD2. Germline V lookup: CDR1 MNHEY, CDR2 SVGAGI. V lost 6 bases, J lost 3 bases, and 5 bases stayed unmatched. The CDR3 covers 14 residues. CDR3 bases: TGTGCCAGCAGGCGGGGGGTTGGGACAGATACGCAGTATTTT. This codes for CASRRGVGTDTQYF.

This chain links TRBV27 with TRBJ2-5; 13 positions agree with TRBD2. V was pared by 6 bases and J by 3 bases, with 1 base of the junction left unmatched. Germline V CDR1 and CDR2: MNHEY, SMNVEV (reference sequence). CDR3 size: 14 residues. Here the CDR3 DNA reads TGTGCCAGCAGAGGACTAGCGGGAGAAGAGACCCAGTACTTC. It translates to CASRGLAGEETQYF.

The V call is TRBV19, the J call TRBJ1-1; the D gene is possibly TRBD1 (5 bases). The CDR3 is made up of 13 amino acids. Per the germline V gene, CDR1 is LNHDA and CDR2 is SQIVND (reference sequence). The germline V and J ends were trimmed by 7 bases and 5 bases, with 14 bases remaining between them. The DNA for the CDR3 is TGTGCCAGTACCGCACGGGGGGGGACTGAAGCTTTCTTT. Residues: CASTARGGTEAFF. Full variable domain (missing parts from reference TRBV19 and TRBJ1-1): DGGITQSPKYLFRKEGQNVTLSCEQNLNHDAMYWYRQDPGQGLRLIYYSQIVNDFQKGDIAEGYSVSREKKESFPLTVTSAQKNPTAFYLCASTARGGTEAFFGQGTRLTVV.

The V call is TRBV28, the J call TRBJ2-3, with 8 bases matching TRBD1. Germline CDR1 reads MDHEN; CDR2 reads SYDVKM. After removal of 4 bases from V and 9 bases from J, the junction contained 15 bases not matched to a gene. This CDR3 has 16 amino acids. The CDR3 DNA is TGTGCCAGCAGTTGGGTCCTTGGACAGGGTGAGAAGACGCAGTATTTT. Its translation is CASSWVLGQGEKTQYF. Variable domain in full (rest from reference TRBV28 and TRBJ2-3): DVKVTQSSRYLVKRTGEKVFLECVQDMDHENMFWYRQDPGLGLRLIYFSYDVKMKEKGDIPEGYSVSREKKERFSLILESASTNQTSMYLCASSWVLGQGEKTQYFGPGTRLTVL.

The chain combines TRBV6-1 with TRBJ2-7; a possible D gene is TRBD2 (6 bases). Germline V CDR1 and CDR2: MNHNS, SASEGT. The CDR3 is made up of 15 amino acids. V dropped 1 base and J dropped 6 bases, with 16 bases sitting between them. The CDR3 spells CASSEERRAWGEQYF. CDR3 nucleotide sequence: TGTGCCAGCAGTGAAGAAAGGAGGGCTTGGGGCGAGCAGTACTTC.

The V and J genes are TRBV5-4 and TRBJ2-1; 12 nucleotides match TRBD2. The CDR3 loop spans 15 amino acids. Germline V gives CDR1 SGHNT, CDR2 YYREEE (reference sequence). J gave up 7 bases and V 4 bases, and 6 bases lay outside the gene matches. This CDR3 reads CASSGPSGGANEQFF. The CDR3 bases are TGTGCCAGCAGCGGTCCTAGCGGGGGGGCTAATGAGCAGTTCTTC. The full variable domain, its missing parts supplied by reference TRBV5-4 and TRBJ2-1, is ETGVTQSPTHLIKTRGQQVTLRCSSQSGHNTVSWYQQALGQGPQFIFQYYREEENGRGNFPPRFSGLQFPNYSSELNVNALELDDSALYLCASSGPSGGANEQFFGPGTRLTVL.

This clone has just one count. The rearrangement links TRBV6-1 to TRBJ2-1; 7 nucleotides line up with TRBD1. Unmatched junction bases numbered 9, after V lost 6 bases and J lost 7 bases. The CDR3 contains 14 residues. In germline, CDR1 is MNHNS, CDR2 SASEGT. CDR3 sequence (DNA): TGTGCCAGCAGCACACAGGGGAGTGGGAATGAGCAGTTCTTC. As protein: CASSTQGSGNEQFF.

The table lists this clone with a few counts. The chain recombines TRBV6-5 with TRBJ1-1; D is perhaps TRBD1 (5 bases). Looked up from germline, CDR1 is MNHEY and CDR2 is SVGAGI. This CDR3 has 12 residues. Deletions cut 6 bases from V and 9 bases from J, with 14 bases between. The CDR3 nucleotides are TGTGCCAGCAGCCCTGGACACAGGAAAGCTTTCTTT. The encoded protein is CASSPGHRKAFF.

V usage is TRBV7-2 and J usage is TRBJ2-7; the match to TRBD1 covers 8 bases. This CDR3 spans 14 amino acids. With V trimmed by 0 bases and J by 3 bases, 1 base remained unmatched. In germline, CDR1 is SGHTA, CDR2 FQGNSA. The CDR3: CASSLAGQDYEQYF. As DNA, the CDR3 is TGTGCCAGCAGCTTAGCGGGACAGGACTACGAGCAGTACTTC.